The T cell receptor (beta chain) under discussion was sequenced for a study of cytomegalovirus exposure and HLA in healthy donors. To note about this clone: A read error is likely, as this CDR3 ends without the conserved phenylalanine or tryptophan.

PCR was performed using 60 Vbeta and 13 Jbeta primers. Generated by immunoSEQ multiplex PCR, the TCRdb table keeps only in-frame clones and is missing some. The sample shows around 130,000 clones, 70% to 85% of them seen only once. The TCR comes from a boy aged 10-17 years in good health and CMV-seronegative. What was sequenced was PBMCs.

As DNA, the CDR3 is TGTGCCAGCAGCTTGGCAGGGAAGGGAAATGGCTACACCCTC. Translating gives CASSLAGKGNGYTL. The chain carries TRBV5-6 and TRBJ1-2; TRBD1 might be the D (5 bases). V was clipped by 0 bases and J by 6 bases, with 12 bases between them. Germline V gene data show CDR1 as SGHDT and CDR2 as YYEEEE. The CDR3 has 14 amino acids.